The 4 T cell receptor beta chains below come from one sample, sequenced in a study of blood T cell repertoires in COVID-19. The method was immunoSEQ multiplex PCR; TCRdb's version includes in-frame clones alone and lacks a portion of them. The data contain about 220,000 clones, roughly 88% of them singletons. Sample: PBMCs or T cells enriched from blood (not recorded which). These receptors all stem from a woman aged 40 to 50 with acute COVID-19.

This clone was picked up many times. The CDR3 loop is CASSYLGTVYGYTF. CDR3 DNA: TGTGCCAGCAGTTACCTAGGGACAGTCTATGGCTACACCTTC. The chain is built from TRBV6-5 and TRBJ1-2, with 7 nucleotides matching TRBD1. Trimming cost V 2 bases and J 4 bases; bases outside gene matches: 4. CDR1 is MNHEY and CDR2 is SVGAGI in the germline V gene. This CDR3 has 14 residues.

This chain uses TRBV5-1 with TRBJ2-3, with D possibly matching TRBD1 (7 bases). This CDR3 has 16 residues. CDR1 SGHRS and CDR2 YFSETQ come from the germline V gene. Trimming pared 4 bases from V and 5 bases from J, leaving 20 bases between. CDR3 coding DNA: TGCGCCAGCAGCCGACGGCGGGCAGGGGGGAGAGATACGCAGTATTTT. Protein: CASSRRRAGGRDTQYF. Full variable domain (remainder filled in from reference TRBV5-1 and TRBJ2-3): KAGVTQTPRYLIKTRGQQVTLSCSPISGHRSVSWYQQTPGQGLQFLFEYFSETQRNKGNFPGRFSGRQFSNSRSEMNVSTLELGDSALYLCASSRRRAGGRDTQYFGPGTRLTVL.

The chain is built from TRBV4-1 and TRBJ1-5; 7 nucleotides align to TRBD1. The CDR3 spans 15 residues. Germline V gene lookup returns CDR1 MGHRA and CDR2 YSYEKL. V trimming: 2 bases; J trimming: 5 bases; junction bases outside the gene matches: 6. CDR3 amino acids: CASSQSRDSYQPQHF. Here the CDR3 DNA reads TGCGCCAGCAGCCAAAGCCGGGACAGTTATCAGCCCCAGCATTTT.

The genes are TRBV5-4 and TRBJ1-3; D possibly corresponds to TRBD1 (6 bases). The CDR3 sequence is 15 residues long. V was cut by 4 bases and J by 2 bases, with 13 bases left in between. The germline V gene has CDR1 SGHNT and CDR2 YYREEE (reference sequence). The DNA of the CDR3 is TGTGCCAGCAGCACCGGACAGTCTACTGGAAACACCATATATTTT. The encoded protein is CASSTGQSTGNTIYF.